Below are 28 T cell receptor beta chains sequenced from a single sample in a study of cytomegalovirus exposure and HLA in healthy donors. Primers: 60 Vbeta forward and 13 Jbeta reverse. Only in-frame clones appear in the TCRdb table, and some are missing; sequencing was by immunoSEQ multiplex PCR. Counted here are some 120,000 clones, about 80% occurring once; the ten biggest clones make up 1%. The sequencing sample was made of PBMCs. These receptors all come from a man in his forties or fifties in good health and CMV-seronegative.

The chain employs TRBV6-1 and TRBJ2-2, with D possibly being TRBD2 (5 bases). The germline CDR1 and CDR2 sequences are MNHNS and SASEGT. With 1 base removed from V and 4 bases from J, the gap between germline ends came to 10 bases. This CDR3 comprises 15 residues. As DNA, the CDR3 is TGTGCCAGCAGTGAAGTGCCGGGGAGCACCGGGGAGCTGTTTTTT. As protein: CASSEVPGSTGELFF.

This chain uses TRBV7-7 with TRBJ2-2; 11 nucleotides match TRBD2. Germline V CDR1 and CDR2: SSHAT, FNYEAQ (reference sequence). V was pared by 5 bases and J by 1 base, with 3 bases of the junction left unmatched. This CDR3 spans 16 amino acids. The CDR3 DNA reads TGTGCCAGCAGCAGAGGGACTAGCGGGAACACCGGGGAGCTGTTTTTT. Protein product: CASSRGTSGNTGELFF.

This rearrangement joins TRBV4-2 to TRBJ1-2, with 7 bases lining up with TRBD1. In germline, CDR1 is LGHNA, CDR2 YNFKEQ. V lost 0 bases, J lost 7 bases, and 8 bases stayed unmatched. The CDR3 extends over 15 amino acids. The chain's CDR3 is CASSQESGGPGGYTF. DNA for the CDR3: TGTGCCAGCAGCCAAGAGTCAGGGGGGCCGGGTGGCTACACCTTC.

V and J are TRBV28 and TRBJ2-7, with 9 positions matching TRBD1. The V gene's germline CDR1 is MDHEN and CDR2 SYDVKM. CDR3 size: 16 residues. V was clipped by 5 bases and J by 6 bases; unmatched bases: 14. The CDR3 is CASSPNPGQGPFEQYF. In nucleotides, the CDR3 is TGTGCCAGCAGTCCCAACCCGGGACAGGGCCCCTTCGAGCAGTACTTC.

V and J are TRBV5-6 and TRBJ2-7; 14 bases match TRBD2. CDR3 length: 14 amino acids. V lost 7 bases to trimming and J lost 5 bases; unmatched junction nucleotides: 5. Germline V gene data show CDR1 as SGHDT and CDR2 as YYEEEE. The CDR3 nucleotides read TGTGCCAGCCCTAGGGGACTAGCGGGAGACGAGCAGTACTTC. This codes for CASPRGLAGDEQYF.

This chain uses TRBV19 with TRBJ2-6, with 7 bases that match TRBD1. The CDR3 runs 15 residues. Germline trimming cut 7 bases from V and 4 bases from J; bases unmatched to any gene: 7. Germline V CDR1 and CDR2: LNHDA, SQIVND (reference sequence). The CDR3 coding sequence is TGTGCCAGTAAGACGACAGGGAGCGGGGCCAACGTCCTGACTTTC. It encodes CASKTTGSGANVLTF.

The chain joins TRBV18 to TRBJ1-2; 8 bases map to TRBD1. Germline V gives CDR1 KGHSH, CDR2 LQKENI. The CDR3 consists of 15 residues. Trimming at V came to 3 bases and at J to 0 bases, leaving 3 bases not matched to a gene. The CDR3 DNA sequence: TGTGCCAGCTCACCCGAGGACAGGGCTAACTATGGCTACACCTTC. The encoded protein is CASSPEDRANYGYTF.

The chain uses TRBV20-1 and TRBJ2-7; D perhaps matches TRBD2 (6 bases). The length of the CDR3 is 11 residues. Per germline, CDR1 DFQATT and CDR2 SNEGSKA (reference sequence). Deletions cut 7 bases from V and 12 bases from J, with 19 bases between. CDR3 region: CSVARASGGYF. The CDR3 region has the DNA TGCAGTGTCGCAAGGGCCTCCGGGGGGTACTTC.

CDR3 sequence reads: CASSPLGALNTEAFF. As DNA, the CDR3 is TGTGCCAGCTCACCCCTAGGGGCCCTGAACACTGAAGCTTTCTTT. V usage is TRBV18 and J usage is TRBJ1-1; a weak D match, TRBD1 (5 bases). Trimming took off 3 bases at V and 0 bases at J, with 11 bases between the two ends. CDR1 and CDR2 (germline): KGHSH, LQKENI. This CDR3 contains 15 residues.

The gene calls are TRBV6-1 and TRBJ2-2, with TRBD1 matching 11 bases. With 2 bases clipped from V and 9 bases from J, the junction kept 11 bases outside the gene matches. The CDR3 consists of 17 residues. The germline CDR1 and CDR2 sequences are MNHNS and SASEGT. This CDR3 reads CASSELGDRGIIRELFF. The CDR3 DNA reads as TGTGCCAGCAGTGAATTGGGGGACAGGGGGATTATCCGGGAGCTGTTTTTT.

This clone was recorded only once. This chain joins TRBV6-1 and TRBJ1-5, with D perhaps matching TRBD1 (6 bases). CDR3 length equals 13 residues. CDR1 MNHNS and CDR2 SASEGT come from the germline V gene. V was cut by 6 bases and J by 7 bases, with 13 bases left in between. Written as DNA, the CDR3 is TGTGCCAGCAGCGGACAGTATGACCAGCCCCAGCATTTT. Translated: CASSGQYDQPQHF.

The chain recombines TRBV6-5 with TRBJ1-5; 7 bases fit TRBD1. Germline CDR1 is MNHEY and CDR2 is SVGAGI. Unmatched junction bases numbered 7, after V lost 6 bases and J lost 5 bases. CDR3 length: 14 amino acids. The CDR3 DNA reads TGTGCCAGCAGCACCACAGGGGCCCATCAGCCCCAGCATTTT. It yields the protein CASSTTGAHQPQHF.

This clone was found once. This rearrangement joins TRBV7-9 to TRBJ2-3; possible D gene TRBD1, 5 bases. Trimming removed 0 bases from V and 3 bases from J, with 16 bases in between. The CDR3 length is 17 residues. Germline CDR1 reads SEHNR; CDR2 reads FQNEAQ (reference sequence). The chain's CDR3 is CASSLASWGLWTDTQYF. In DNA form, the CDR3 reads TGTGCCAGCAGCTTAGCCTCTTGGGGCCTATGGACAGATACGCAGTATTTT.

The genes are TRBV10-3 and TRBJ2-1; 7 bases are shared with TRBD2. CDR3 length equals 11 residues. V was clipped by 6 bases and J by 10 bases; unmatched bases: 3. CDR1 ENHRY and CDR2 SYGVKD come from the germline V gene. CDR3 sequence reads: CAIRELAEQFF. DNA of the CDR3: TGTGCCATCAGGGAACTAGCGGAGCAGTTCTTC.

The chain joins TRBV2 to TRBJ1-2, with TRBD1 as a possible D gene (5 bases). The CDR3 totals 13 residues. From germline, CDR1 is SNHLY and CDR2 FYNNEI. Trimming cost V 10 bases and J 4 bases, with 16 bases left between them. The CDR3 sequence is CATGDGDGYGYTF. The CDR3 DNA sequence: TGTGCCACGGGGGACGGGGACGGCTATGGCTACACCTTC.

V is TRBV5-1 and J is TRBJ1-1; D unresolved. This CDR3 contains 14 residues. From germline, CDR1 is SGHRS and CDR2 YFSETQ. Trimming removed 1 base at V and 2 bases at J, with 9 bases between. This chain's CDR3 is CASSLRVTNTEAFF. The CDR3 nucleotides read TGCGCCAGCAGCTTGCGGGTTACTAACACTGAAGCTTTCTTT.

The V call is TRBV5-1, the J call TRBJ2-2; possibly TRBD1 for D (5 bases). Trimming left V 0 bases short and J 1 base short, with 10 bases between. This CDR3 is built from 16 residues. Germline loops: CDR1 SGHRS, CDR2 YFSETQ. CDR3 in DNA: TGCGCCAGCAGCTTGGCCCAAGACAGGAACACCGGGGAGCTGTTTTTT. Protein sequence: CASSLAQDRNTGELFF.

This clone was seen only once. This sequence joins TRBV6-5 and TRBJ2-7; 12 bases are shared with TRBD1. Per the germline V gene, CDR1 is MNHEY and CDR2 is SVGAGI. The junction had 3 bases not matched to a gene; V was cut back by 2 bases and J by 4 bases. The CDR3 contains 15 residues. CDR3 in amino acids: CASSYRDRGQYEQYF. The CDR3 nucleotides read TGTGCCAGCAGTTACCGGGACAGGGGGCAGTACGAGCAGTACTTC.

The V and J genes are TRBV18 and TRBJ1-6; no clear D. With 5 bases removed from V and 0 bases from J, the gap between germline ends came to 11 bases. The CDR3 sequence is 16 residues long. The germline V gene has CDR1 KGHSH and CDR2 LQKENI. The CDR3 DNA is TGTGCCAGCTCAGCCCAACCGAGCTCCTATAATTCACCCCTCCACTTT. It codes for CASSAQPSSYNSPLHF.

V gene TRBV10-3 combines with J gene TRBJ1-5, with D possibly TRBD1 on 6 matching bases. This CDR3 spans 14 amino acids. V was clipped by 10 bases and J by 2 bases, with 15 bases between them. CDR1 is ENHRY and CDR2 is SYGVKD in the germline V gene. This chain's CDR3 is CATQTGNGNQPQHF. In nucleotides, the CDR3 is TGTGCCACCCAAACAGGGAATGGCAATCAGCCCCAGCATTTT.

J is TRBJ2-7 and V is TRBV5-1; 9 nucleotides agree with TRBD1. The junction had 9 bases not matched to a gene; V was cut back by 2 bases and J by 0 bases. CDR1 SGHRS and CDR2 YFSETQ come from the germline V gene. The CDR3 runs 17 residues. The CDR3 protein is CASSFPGTGTISYEQYF. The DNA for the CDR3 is TGCGCCAGCAGCTTCCCCGGGACAGGGACTATCTCCTACGAGCAGTACTTC.

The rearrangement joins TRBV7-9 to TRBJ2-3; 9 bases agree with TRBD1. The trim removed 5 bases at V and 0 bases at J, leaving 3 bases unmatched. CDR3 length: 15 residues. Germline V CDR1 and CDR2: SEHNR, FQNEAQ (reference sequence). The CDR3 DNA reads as TGTGCCAGCAGCAGACAGGGGGACAGCACAGATACGCAGTATTTT. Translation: CASSRQGDSTDTQYF. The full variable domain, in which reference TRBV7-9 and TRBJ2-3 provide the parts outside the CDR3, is DTGVSQNPRHKITKRGQNVTFRCDPISEHNRLYWYRQTLGQGPEFLTYFQNEAQLEKSRLLSDRFSAERPKGSFSTLEIQRTEQGDSAMYLCASSRQGDSTDTQYFGPGTRLTVL.

The chain's CDR3 is CASGGAGGPYNEQFF. CDR3 nucleotides: TGTGCCAGCGGCGGGGCGGGAGGGCCCTACAATGAGCAGTTCTTC. The rearrangement links TRBV2 to TRBJ2-1, with 9 bases lining up with TRBD2. The CDR3 runs to 15 residues. The V gene end was trimmed by 8 bases and the J gene end by 2 bases; junction bases not matched to a gene: 7. CDR1 is SNHLY and CDR2 is FYNNEI in the germline V gene.

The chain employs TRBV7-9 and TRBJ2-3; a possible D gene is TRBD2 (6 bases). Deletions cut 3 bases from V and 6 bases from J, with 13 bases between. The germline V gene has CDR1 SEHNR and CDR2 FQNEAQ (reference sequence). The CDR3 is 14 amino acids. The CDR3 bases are TGTGCCAGCAGCTTGGGGACTGCTCTGGATACGCAGTATTTT. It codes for CASSLGTALDTQYF.

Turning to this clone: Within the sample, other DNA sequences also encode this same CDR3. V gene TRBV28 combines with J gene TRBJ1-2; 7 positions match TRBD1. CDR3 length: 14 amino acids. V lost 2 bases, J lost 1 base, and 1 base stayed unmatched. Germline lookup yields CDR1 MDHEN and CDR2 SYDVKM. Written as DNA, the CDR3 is TGTGCCAGCAGTTTACCAGGGGGTAACTATGGCTACACCTTC. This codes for CASSLPGGNYGYTF.

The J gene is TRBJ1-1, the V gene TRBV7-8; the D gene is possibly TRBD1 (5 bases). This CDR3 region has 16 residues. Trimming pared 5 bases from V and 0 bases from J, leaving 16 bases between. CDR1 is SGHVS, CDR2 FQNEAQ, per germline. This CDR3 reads CASSPRGRPMNTEAFF. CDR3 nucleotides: TGTGCCAGCAGCCCGCGGGGGAGACCGATGAACACTGAAGCTTTCTTT.

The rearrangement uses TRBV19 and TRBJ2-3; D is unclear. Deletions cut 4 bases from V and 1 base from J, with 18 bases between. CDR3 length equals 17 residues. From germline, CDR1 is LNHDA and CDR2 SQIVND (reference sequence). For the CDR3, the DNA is TGTGCCAGTAGTACCCCCCTCGTTCGTCTCGGCACAGATACGCAGTATTTT. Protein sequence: CASSTPLVRLGTDTQYF. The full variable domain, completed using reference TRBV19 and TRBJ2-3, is DGGITQSPKYLFRKEGQNVTLSCEQNLNHDAMYWYRQDPGQGLRLIYYSQIVNDFQKGDIAEGYSVSREKKESFPLTVTSAQKNPTAFYLCASSTPLVRLGTDTQYFGPGTRLTVL.

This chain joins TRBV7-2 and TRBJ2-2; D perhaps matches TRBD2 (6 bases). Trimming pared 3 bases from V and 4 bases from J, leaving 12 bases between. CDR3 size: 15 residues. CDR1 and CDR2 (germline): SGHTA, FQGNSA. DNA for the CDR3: TGTGCCAGCAGCTTCGGGCTAGCGCGCACCGGGGAGCTGTTTTTT. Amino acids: CASSFGLARTGELFF. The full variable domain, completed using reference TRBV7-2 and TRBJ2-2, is GAGVSQSPSNKVTEKGKDVELRCDPISGHTALYWYRQSLGQGLEFLIYFQGNSAPDKSGLPSDRFSAERTGGSVSTLTIQRTQQEDSAVYLCASSFGLARTGELFFGEGSRLTVL.